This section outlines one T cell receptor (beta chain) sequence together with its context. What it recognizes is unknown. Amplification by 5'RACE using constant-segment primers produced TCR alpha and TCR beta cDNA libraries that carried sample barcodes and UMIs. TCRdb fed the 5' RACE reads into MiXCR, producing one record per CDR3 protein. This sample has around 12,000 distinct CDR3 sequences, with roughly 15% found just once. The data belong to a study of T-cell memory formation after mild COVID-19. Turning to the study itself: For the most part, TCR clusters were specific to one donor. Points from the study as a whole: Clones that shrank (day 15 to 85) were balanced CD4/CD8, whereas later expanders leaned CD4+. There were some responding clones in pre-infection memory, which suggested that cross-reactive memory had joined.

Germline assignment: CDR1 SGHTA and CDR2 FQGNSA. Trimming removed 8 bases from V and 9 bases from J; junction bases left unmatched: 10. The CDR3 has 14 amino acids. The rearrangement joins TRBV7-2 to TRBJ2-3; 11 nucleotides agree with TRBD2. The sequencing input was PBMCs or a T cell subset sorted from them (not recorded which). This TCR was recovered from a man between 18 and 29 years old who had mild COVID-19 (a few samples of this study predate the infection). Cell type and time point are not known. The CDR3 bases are TGTGCCAGCCAGAAGGGTAGCGGGGGGGCAACGCAGTATTTT. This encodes CASQKGSGGATQYF.